Below, 19 T cell receptor beta chains from the same sample are listed, as sequenced in a study of blood T cell repertoires in COVID-19 (TCRdb year 2020). The method was the immunoSEQ multiplex PCR assay. TCRdb took this table from immuneACCESS and kept in-frame rearrangements with V and J called. Such tables lack part of the clones; where checked against another copy, unresolved V genes explain under half of the gap, and the rest is unexplained. The sample table records roughly 240,000 clones; about 87% of these occur just once. The ten largest make up around 1% of the sample. Sequencing was performed on PBMCs or T cells enriched from blood (not recorded which). These TCRs come from a man over 45 who had been exposed to COVID-19.

The V call is TRBV5-1, the J call TRBJ2-1; D remains ambiguous. CDR1 is SGHRS and CDR2 is YFSETQ in the germline V gene. V was shortened by 0 bases and J by 7 bases, with 14 bases between the two germline ends. This CDR3 region has 15 residues. In DNA form, the CDR3 reads TGCGCCAGCAGCTTGGACCTAGGCGGTAGGAATGAGCAGTTCTTC. This gives the protein CASSLDLGGRNEQFF.

The chain recombines TRBV20-1 with TRBJ2-5; D remains unclear. Trimming removed 3 bases at V and 3 bases at J, with 14 bases between. The CDR3 runs to 14 residues. Germline CDR1 and CDR2: DFQATT and SNEGSKA (reference sequence). CDR3 bases: TGCAGTGCTAGTCATCTCGAGGAAAAAGAGACCCAGTACTTC. Translation: CSASHLEEKETQYF.

The V and J genes are TRBV29-1 and TRBJ1-1; D not certain. Trimming stripped 1 base from V and 0 bases from J, with 3 bases between. CDR1 is SQVTM and CDR2 is ANQGSEA in the germline V gene. The CDR3 has 12 amino acids. The CDR3 DNA reads TGCAGCGTTGAAGGGCTGAACACTGAAGCTTTCTTT. Protein product: CSVEGLNTEAFF.

Note on this clone: The junction shows a germline mismatch at one end, possibly a read error. The rearrangement uses TRBV3-1 (or the pseudogene TRBV3-2) and TRBJ2-5; 7 bases fit TRBD1. The CDR3 consists of 15 residues. CDR1 LGHDT and CDR2 YNNKEL come from the germline V gene (reference sequence). CDR3 protein: CASSLQGTGPEPQYF. CDR3 in DNA: TGTGCCAGCAGTCTACAGGGGACCGGGCCAGAGCCCCAGTACTTC.

This clone was observed once. The chain is built from TRBV24-1 and TRBJ2-3; 7 bases are a match to TRBD1. The CDR3 extends over 14 amino acids. Germline values: CDR1 KGHDR, CDR2 SFDVKD. V was pared by 4 bases and J by 2 bases, with 2 bases of the junction left unmatched. The CDR3 DNA is TGTGCCACCAGTGAGACAGGGTCCACAGATACGCAGTATTTT. It encodes CATSETGSTDTQYF.

The rearrangement uses TRBV29-1 and TRBJ1-1; TRBD1 agrees at 9 bases. Germline V CDR1 and CDR2: SQVTM, ANQGSEA. The CDR3 consists of 13 residues. The J segment lost 1 base and the V segment lost 8 bases, leaving 5 bases of the junction unmatched. The DNA of the CDR3 is TGCAGCTCGCGGGACAGGGAGAACACTGAAGCTTTCTTT. Its protein is CSSRDRENTEAFF. The whole variable domain, filled in from reference TRBV29-1 and TRBJ1-1, reads SAVISQKPSRDICQRGTSLTIQCQVDSQVTMMFWYRQQPGQSLTLIATANQGSEATYESGFVIDKFPISRPNLTFSTLTVSNMSPEDSSIYLCSSRDRENTEAFFGQGTRLTVV.

The V and J genes are TRBV9 and TRBJ2-5; 11 bases align to TRBD2. This CDR3 is 16 amino acids long. The germline V gene encodes CDR1 SGDLS and CDR2 YYNGEE. Trimming cost V 4 bases and J 4 bases; bases outside gene matches: 9. The CDR3 nucleotides read TGTGCCAGCAGCACTTTAGCGGGAGGGATGCGAGAGACCCAGTACTTC. Encoded protein: CASSTLAGGMRETQYF. The entire variable domain, with the rest obtained from reference TRBV9 and TRBJ2-5, is as follows: DSGVTQTPKHLITATGQRVTLRCSPRSGDLSVYWYQQSLDQGLQFLIQYYNGEERAKGNILERFSAQQFPDLHSELNLSSLELGDSALYFCASSTLAGGMRETQYFGPGTRLLVL.

The chain links TRBV9 to TRBJ2-2; 7 bases match TRBD2. The germline V gene encodes CDR1 SGDLS and CDR2 YYNGEE. The V and J ends lost 0 bases and 1 base, in that order; junction bases with no gene match: 3. CDR3 length: 16 residues. The CDR3 nucleotides read TGTGCCAGCAGCGTAGTTGGCGGGGGGAACACCGGGGAGCTGTTTTTT. Translating it yields CASSVVGGGNTGELFF.

This clone was observed a single time. V usage is TRBV6-5 and J usage is TRBJ1-1, with D possibly TRBD1 on 6 matching bases. The V gene's germline CDR1 is MNHEY and CDR2 SVGAGI. This CDR3 has 14 amino acids. Between the trimmed V and J ends, which lost 6 bases and 1 base, there was a span of 12 bases. CDR3: CASRTQGANTEAFF. DNA for the CDR3: TGTGCCAGCAGGACACAGGGAGCGAACACTGAAGCTTTCTTT.

This rearrangement joins TRBV9 to TRBJ1-3; D might be TRBD1 (6 bases). CDR3 size: 16 residues. Per germline, CDR1 SGDLS and CDR2 YYNGEE. With 4 bases removed from V and 0 bases from J, the gap between germline ends came to 14 bases. CDR3 protein: CASSPSGQTSGNTIYF. CDR3 nucleotide sequence: TGTGCCAGCAGCCCATCAGGACAGACCTCTGGAAACACCATATATTTT.

This sequence joins TRBV18 and TRBJ2-2, with D possibly matching TRBD2 (6 bases). Germline CDR1 KGHSH, CDR2 LQKENI. The ends were cut back, 2 bases at V and 7 bases at J, with 20 bases in the middle. The CDR3 has 17 residues. The chain's CDR3 is CASSPGGASELVGELFF. For the CDR3, the DNA is TGTGCCAGCTCACCAGGAGGGGCTAGCGAATTGGTCGGGGAGCTGTTTTTT.

This sequence joins TRBV7-8 and TRBJ1-5, with 7 bases lining up with TRBD1. V dropped 5 bases and J dropped 0; count of bases not matched to a gene: 22. This CDR3 is 21 amino acids long. Germline CDR1 reads SGHVS; CDR2 reads FQNEAQ. The CDR3 sequence: CASSPREMRPGGPYSNQPQHF. The CDR3 DNA sequence: TGTGCCAGCAGCCCACGCGAAATGAGGCCAGGGGGTCCCTATAGCAATCAGCCCCAGCATTTT. Combining the CDR3 with reference TRBV7-8 and TRBJ1-5 gives the whole variable domain GAGVSQSPRYKVAKRGQDVALRCDPISGHVSLFWYQQALGQGPEFLTYFQNEAQLDKSGLPSDRFFAERPEGSVSTLKIQRTQQEDSAVYLCASSPREMRPGGPYSNQPQHFGDGTRLSIL.

The chain combines TRBV11-3 with TRBJ1-2; D gene ambiguous. Germline CDR1 SGHNT, CDR2 YENEEA. This CDR3 has 13 amino acids. Deletions cut 8 bases from V and 3 bases from J, with 13 bases between. As DNA, the CDR3 is TGTGCCAGCGGTAAACGACGGGACTATGGCTACACCTTC. This gives the protein CASGKRRDYGYTF.

The chain recombines TRBV14 with TRBJ1-1, with 8 positions matching TRBD1. V trimming: 0 bases; J trimming: 3 bases; junction bases outside the gene matches: 6. Per germline, CDR1 SGHDN and CDR2 FVKESK. The CDR3 runs to 16 residues. This CDR3 is CASSQEWGRGHTEAFF. The CDR3 DNA sequence: TGTGCCAGCAGCCAAGAGTGGGGCAGGGGGCACACTGAAGCTTTCTTT.

The V gene is TRBV15, the J gene TRBJ2-1; 7 bases align to TRBD2. Germline values: CDR1 LNHNV, CDR2 YYDKDF (reference sequence). Trimming removed 6 bases from V and 2 bases from J; junction bases left unmatched: 7. The CDR3 loop spans 15 amino acids. CDR3: CATSSGTTPYNEQFF. CDR3 DNA: TGTGCCACCAGTTCCGGGACTACCCCCTACAATGAGCAGTTCTTC. The complete variable domain, with remaining parts taken from reference TRBV15 and TRBJ2-1, reads DAMVIQNPRYQVTQFGKPVTLSCSQTLNHNVMYWYQQKSSQAPKLLFHYYDKDFNNEADTPDNFQSRRPNTSFCFLDIRSPGLGDTAMYLCATSSGTTPYNEQFFGPGTRLTVL.

The V gene is TRBV7-2, the J gene TRBJ2-3; the D is unclear. Germline-derived CDR1 and CDR2 are SGHTA and FQGNSA. CDR3 length: 13 amino acids. V lost 5 bases and J 2 bases, leaving 8 bases between the germline ends. The CDR3: CASSPIVTDTQYF. In nucleotides, the CDR3 is TGTGCCAGCAGCCCCATAGTCACAGATACGCAGTATTTT. Drawing the rest from reference TRBV7-2 and TRBJ2-3, the complete variable domain is GAGVSQSPSNKVTEKGKDVELRCDPISGHTALYWYRQSLGQGLEFLIYFQGNSAPDKSGLPSDRFSAERTGGSVSTLTIQRTQQEDSAVYLCASSPIVTDTQYFGPGTRLTVL.

This clone appeared a few times. The chain has TRBV5-1 and TRBJ2-2; 7 nucleotides line up with TRBD1. With V trimmed by 1 base and J by 6 bases, 3 bases remained unmatched. The germline gives CDR1 SGHRS, CDR2 YFSETQ. This CDR3 region has 14 residues. This chain's CDR3 is CASSLRQGAGELFF. The CDR3 DNA follows: TGCGCCAGCAGCTTGAGACAGGGCGCCGGGGAGCTGTTTTTT.

In the case of this clone: Compared with germline, one end of the junction differs, possibly owing to a read error. CDR3 in amino acids: CATSDPRQGPAKSF. As DNA, the CDR3 is TGTGCCACCAGTGATCCCAGACAGGGACCCGCCAAGTCTTTT. The V and J genes are TRBV24-1 and TRBJ1-1, with 7 bases identical to TRBD1. CDR1 is KGHDR and CDR2 is SFDVKD in the germline V gene. This CDR3 is 14 amino acids long.

The CDR3 region is CATSLQRRYNEQFF. The CDR3 DNA follows: TGTGCCACCAGCTTGCAGAGGAGGTACAATGAGCAGTTCTTC. The rearrangement uses TRBV15 and TRBJ2-1; D may be TRBD2 (5 bases). The CDR3 contains 14 residues. V lost 5 bases to trimming and J lost 4 bases, with 12 bases between them. Germline V gene sequence: CDR1 LNHNV, CDR2 YYDKDF (reference sequence).